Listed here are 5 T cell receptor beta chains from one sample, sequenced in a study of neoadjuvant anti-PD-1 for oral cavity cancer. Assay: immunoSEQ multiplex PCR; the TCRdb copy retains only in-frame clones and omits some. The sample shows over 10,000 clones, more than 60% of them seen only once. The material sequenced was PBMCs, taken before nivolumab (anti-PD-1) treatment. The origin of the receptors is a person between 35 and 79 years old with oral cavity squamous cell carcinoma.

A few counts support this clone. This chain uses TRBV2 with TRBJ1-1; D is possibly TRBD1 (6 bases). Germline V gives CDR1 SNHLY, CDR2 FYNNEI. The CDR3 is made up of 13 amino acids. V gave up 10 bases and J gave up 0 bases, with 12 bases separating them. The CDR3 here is CATSGHMNTEAFF. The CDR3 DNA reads TGTGCCACCTCGGGACACATGAACACTGAAGCTTTCTTT.

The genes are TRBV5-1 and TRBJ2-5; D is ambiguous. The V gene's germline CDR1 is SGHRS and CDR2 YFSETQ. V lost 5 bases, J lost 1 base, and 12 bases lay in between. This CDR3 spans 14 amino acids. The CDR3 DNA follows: TGCGCCAGCAGTTTCGCAGCCTCCCAAGAGACCCAGTACTTC. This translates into CASSFAASQETQYF.

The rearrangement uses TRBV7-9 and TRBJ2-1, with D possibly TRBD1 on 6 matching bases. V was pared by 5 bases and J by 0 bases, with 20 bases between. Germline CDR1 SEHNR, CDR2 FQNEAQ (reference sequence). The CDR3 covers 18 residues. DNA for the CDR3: TGTGCCAGCAGCAGCCCCCAGTGGACAGCGAGCTCCTACAATGAGCAGTTCTTC. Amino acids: CASSSPQWTASSYNEQFF.

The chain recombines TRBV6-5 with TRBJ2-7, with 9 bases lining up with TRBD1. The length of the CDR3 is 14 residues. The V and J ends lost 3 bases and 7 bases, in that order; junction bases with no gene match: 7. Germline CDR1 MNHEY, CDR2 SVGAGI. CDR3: CASSYNRGRWEQYF. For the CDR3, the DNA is TGTGCCAGCAGTTATAACAGGGGGCGGTGGGAGCAGTACTTC.

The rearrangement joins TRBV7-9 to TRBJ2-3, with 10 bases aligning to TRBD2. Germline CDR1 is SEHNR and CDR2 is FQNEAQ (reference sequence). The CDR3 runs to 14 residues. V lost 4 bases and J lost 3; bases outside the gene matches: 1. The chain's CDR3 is CASSSSGGTDTQYF. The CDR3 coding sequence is TGTGCCAGCAGCTCTAGCGGGGGAACAGATACGCAGTATTTT.